Below are 30 T cell receptor beta chains sequenced from a single sample in a study of T cell responses to AZD1222 COVID-19 vaccine. Assay used: immunoSEQ multiplex PCR; TCRdb lists only in-frame clones, some missing. This sample has 80,000 to 90,000 clones, with roughly 90% found just once. The material was peripheral blood, obtained on day 0 of AZD1222 vaccination. The receptors were gathered from an adult in good health.

The rearrangement links TRBV25-1 to TRBJ1-3; weak D call: TRBD1 (6 bases). The CDR3 has 13 residues. Germline-derived CDR1 and CDR2 are MGHDK and SYGVNS. Trimming removed 10 bases from V and 4 bases from J, with 14 bases in between. The CDR3 DNA reads as TGTGCCACCTCGTCGGGGGGCGGAAACACCATATATTTT. Protein sequence: CATSSGGGNTIYF.

The rearrangement joins TRBV30 to TRBJ2-1; D not certain. The CDR3 runs to 13 residues. V was pared by 0 bases and J by 5 bases, with 8 bases between. From germline, CDR1 is GTSNPN and CDR2 SVGIG (reference sequence). CDR3 loop: CAWSVRTNNEQFF. The CDR3 DNA reads as TGTGCCTGGAGTGTAAGAACTAACAATGAGCAGTTCTTC.

The sample holds a few counts of this clone. J is TRBJ2-2 and V is TRBV19; no firm D call. In germline, CDR1 is LNHDA, CDR2 SQIVND (reference sequence). This CDR3 is built from 16 residues. Trimming stripped 5 bases from V and 0 bases from J, with 13 bases between. CDR3 DNA: TGTGCCAGTAGTCTCCCCCCGACGGCGAACACCGGGGAGCTGTTTTTT. It is translated as CASSLPPTANTGELFF.

The chain uses TRBV7-8 and TRBJ1-1; D unresolved. Per the germline V gene, CDR1 is SGHVS and CDR2 is FQNEAQ. The CDR3 covers 14 residues. Trimming left V 1 base short and J 4 bases short, with 10 bases between. CDR3 in DNA: TGTGCCAGCAGCTTAGTCTCTGGGAGCACTGAAGCTTTCTTT. Protein sequence: CASSLVSGSTEAFF.

V is TRBV13 and J is TRBJ1-1; possibly TRBD1 for D (5 bases). V gave up 6 bases and J gave up 0 bases, with 17 bases separating them. The CDR3 contains 16 residues. CDR1 is PRHDT, CDR2 FYEKMQ, per germline (reference sequence). The CDR3 nucleotides are TGTGCCAGCAGTCCTAGCGCGACAGCACTGAACACTGAAGCTTTCTTT. This sequence encodes CASSPSATALNTEAFF. The full variable domain, with the rest looked up from reference TRBV13 and TRBJ1-1, is AAGVIQSPRHLIKEKRETATLKCYPIPRHDTVYWYQQGPGQDPQFLISFYEKMQSDKGSIPDRFSAQQFSDYHSELNMSSLELGDSALYFCASSPSATALNTEAFFGQGTRLTVV.

This chain links TRBV6-5 with TRBJ1-5; 7 positions agree with TRBD1. Germline CDR1 is MNHEY and CDR2 is SVGAGI. The CDR3 covers 15 residues. The J segment lost 1 base and the V segment lost 7 bases, leaving 7 bases of the junction unmatched. CDR3 sequence reads: CASIIDRESNQPQHF. The DNA for the CDR3 is TGTGCCAGCATTATAGACAGGGAAAGCAATCAGCCCCAGCATTTT.

The rearrangement uses TRBV5-1 and TRBJ1-2; D is ambiguous. V shed 0 bases and J shed 2 bases, with 5 bases lying between them. Germline-derived CDR1 and CDR2 are SGHRS and YFSETQ. The CDR3 consists of 13 residues. For the CDR3, the DNA is TGCGCCAGCAGCTTGGTCCAGAACTATGGCTACACCTTC. This translates into CASSLVQNYGYTF.

As for this clone: A read error may account for a junction end that differs from germline. The J gene is TRBJ2-7, the V gene TRBV3-1 (or the pseudogene TRBV3-2), with TRBD1 matching over 7 bases. The CDR3 sequence is 13 residues long. The germline V gene encodes CDR1 LGHDT and CDR2 YNNKEL (reference sequence). The CDR3 bases are TGTGCCAGCAGCCCCTTTGATCGGGACAGCGTGTTCTTC. It specifies CASSPFDRDSVFF.

Notes on this clone: Other nucleotide sequences in the sample specify the same CDR3. J is TRBJ2-7 and V is TRBV5-6; TRBD2 matches 8 bases. Germline loops: CDR1 SGHDT, CDR2 YYEEEE. V shed 1 base and J 2 bases; nucleotides not matched to a gene: 5. The CDR3 is 15 amino acids. The DNA of the CDR3 is TGTGCCAGCAGCTTGACCGGGGGGGATCCCTACGAGCAGTACTTC. It is translated as CASSLTGGDPYEQYF.

This chain joins TRBV7-8 and TRBJ2-2; TRBD1 matches 8 bases. This CDR3 comprises 16 residues. Trimming removed 6 bases from V and 5 bases from J; junction bases left unmatched: 11. Germline CDR1 is SGHVS and CDR2 is FQNEAQ. CDR3 region: CASSVVGQVMTGELFF. DNA of the CDR3: TGTGCCAGCAGTGTTGTGGGACAGGTTATGACCGGGGAGCTGTTTTTT.

This sequence joins TRBV7-6 and TRBJ2-5; the match to TRBD2 covers 7 bases. CDR3 length: 15 residues. CDR1 and CDR2 (germline): SGHVS, FNYEAQ. The V segment lost 3 bases and the J segment 5 bases; nucleotides outside the gene matches: 9. CDR3 DNA sequence: TGTGCCAGCAGCTTGATCCGGGGGGTGGAGGAGACCCAGTACTTC. Residues: CASSLIRGVEETQYF.

This chain connects TRBV12-3 or TRBV12-4 to TRBJ2-1; the match to TRBD1 covers 9 bases. With 2 bases clipped from V and 9 bases from J, the junction kept 2 bases outside the gene matches. This CDR3 comprises 13 residues. DNA for the CDR3: TGTGCCAGCAGTTTAAGGGGACAGGGTGAGCAGTTCTTC. This gives the protein CASSLRGQGEQFF.

This clone was seen just once. The chain recombines TRBV5-5 with TRBJ1-2; 9 bases agree with TRBD1. Trimming cost V 4 bases and J 5 bases; bases outside gene matches: 9. Germline CDR1 reads SGHKS; CDR2 reads YYEKEE (reference sequence). The CDR3 contains 15 residues. CDR3 in DNA: TGTGCCAGCAGCCTATGGGACAGGGAGAAATATGGCTACACCTTC. Protein product: CASSLWDREKYGYTF.

As regards this clone: The sample carries other DNA sequences with the same CDR3. CDR3 residues: CASSLASAGYEQYF. The CDR3 DNA sequence: TGCGCCAGCAGCTTGGCATCTGCAGGGTACGAGCAGTACTTC. The chain recombines TRBV5-1 with TRBJ2-7; perhaps TRBD1 as D (5 bases). V was cut by 0 bases and J by 4 bases, with 11 bases left in between. CDR3 length: 14 amino acids. The germline V gene encodes CDR1 SGHRS and CDR2 YFSETQ.

V and J are TRBV7-9 and TRBJ2-3, with 11 bases aligning to TRBD2. Germline lookup yields CDR1 SEHNR and CDR2 FQNEAQ (reference sequence). The V segment lost 1 base and the J segment 3 bases; nucleotides outside the gene matches: 9. This CDR3 spans 18 amino acids. This chain's CDR3 is CASSLGVAGGFFTDTQYF. In nucleotides, the CDR3 is TGTGCCAGCAGCTTAGGGGTAGCGGGGGGGTTTTTTACAGATACGCAGTATTTT.

The V call is TRBV5-4, the J call TRBJ2-3, with 8 bases that match TRBD2. Germline CDR1 SGHNT, CDR2 YYREEE (reference sequence). The trim removed 4 bases at V and 4 bases at J, leaving 11 bases unmatched. This CDR3 has 16 amino acids. CDR3 residues: CASSPRAGGLADTQYF. The CDR3 DNA reads as TGTGCCAGCAGCCCTCGGGCGGGGGGCCTTGCAGATACGCAGTATTTT. The full variable domain, completed using reference TRBV5-4 and TRBJ2-3, is ETGVTQSPTHLIKTRGQQVTLRCSSQSGHNTVSWYQQALGQGPQFIFQYYREEENGRGNFPPRFSGLQFPNYSSELNVNALELDDSALYLCASSPRAGGLADTQYFGPGTRLTVL.

The chain joins TRBV5-1 to TRBJ2-1; 7 bases are shared with TRBD2. This CDR3 is built from 14 residues. V lost 4 bases, J lost 5 bases, and 6 bases stayed unmatched. Looked up from germline, CDR1 is SGHRS and CDR2 is YFSETQ. Written as DNA, the CDR3 is TGCGCCAGCAGCCCGGGAGGACGGCACAATGAGCAGTTCTTC. This sequence encodes CASSPGGRHNEQFF.

J is TRBJ1-2 and V is TRBV6-1; D call uncertain. V lost 2 bases and J lost 1, with 5 bases in between. The CDR3 contains 13 residues. Germline CDR1 and CDR2: MNHNS and SASEGT. CDR3 loop: CASSENSNYGYTF. In DNA, the CDR3 is TGTGCCAGCAGTGAAAACAGTAACTATGGCTACACCTTC.

In nucleotides, the CDR3 is TGCGCCAGCAGCCAATTTCCCCTTAGCGGGGGCACAGATACGCAGTATTTT. This encodes CASSQFPLSGGTDTQYF. This chain joins TRBV4-3 and TRBJ2-3; 8 positions agree with TRBD2. The CDR3 runs to 17 residues. From germline, CDR1 is LGHNA and CDR2 YSLEER. The V segment lost 2 bases and the J segment 1 base; nucleotides outside the gene matches: 8.

The V and J genes are TRBV12-3 or TRBV12-4 and TRBJ2-7, with D hard to call. Between the trimmed V and J ends, which lost 0 bases and 2 bases, there was a span of 5 bases. CDR3 length: 13 residues. The CDR3, as DNA: TGTGCCAGCAGTTTAGCGCCAGCCTACGAGCAGTACTTC. Amino acid sequence: CASSLAPAYEQYF.

The V call is TRBV6-5, the J call TRBJ2-7; possibly TRBD2 for D (6 bases). The germline V gene encodes CDR1 MNHEY and CDR2 SVGAGI. This CDR3 comprises 12 residues. V was shortened by 10 bases and J by 6 bases, with 16 bases between the two germline ends. This CDR3 reads CATGPLGGEQYF. CDR3 DNA sequence: TGTGCCACGGGTCCGTTGGGGGGCGAGCAGTACTTC.

As DNA, the CDR3 is TGCAGCGTCGAGGCAGGGGGTTACGAGCAGTACTTC. Translating it yields CSVEAGGYEQYF. The J gene is TRBJ2-7, the V gene TRBV29-1; 7 bases align to TRBD1. Germline V gene data show CDR1 as SQVTM and CDR2 as ANQGSEA. V shed 6 bases and J 4 bases; nucleotides not matched to a gene: 6. CDR3 length equals 12 residues.

The rearrangement uses TRBV19 and TRBJ1-5; a possible D gene is TRBD1 (5 bases). Germline V gives CDR1 LNHDA, CDR2 SQIVND (reference sequence). The V gene lost 3 bases and the J gene lost 9 bases, with 15 bases spanning the gap. CDR3 length: 14 residues. CDR3 loop: CASSMTAHGGPQHF. The CDR3 DNA is TGTGCCAGTAGTATGACAGCCCACGGGGGGCCCCAGCATTTT. The full variable domain, its missing parts supplied by reference TRBV19 and TRBJ1-5, is DGGITQSPKYLFRKEGQNVTLSCEQNLNHDAMYWYRQDPGQGLRLIYYSQIVNDFQKGDIAEGYSVSREKKESFPLTVTSAQKNPTAFYLCASSMTAHGGPQHFGDGTRLSIL.

The chain couples TRBV12-5 to TRBJ2-1; 7 bases are shared with TRBD2. Germline loops: CDR1 LGHNT, CDR2 FRNRAP. Trimming took 7 bases from V and 2 from J; bases not matched to a gene: 5. The CDR3 is 14 residues long. CDR3 in DNA: TGTGCTAGTGTTTCCGGGGGGACCTACAATGAGCAGTTCTTC. The encoded protein is CASVSGGTYNEQFF.

This clone has only one observation. The chain has TRBV10-2 and TRBJ2-5; 11 bases align to TRBD2. Germline assignment: CDR1 WSHSY and CDR2 SAAADI. Trimming removed 6 bases from V and 2 bases from J; junction bases left unmatched: 5. The CDR3 runs to 15 residues. CDR3 sequence reads: CASRGTSGPQETQYF. CDR3 nucleotides: TGCGCCAGCAGGGGGACTAGCGGCCCTCAAGAGACCCAGTACTTC.

V gene TRBV7-2 combines with J gene TRBJ2-5; possibly TRBD1 for D (8 bases). The V end lost 4 bases, the J end lost 5 bases, and 14 bases lay between the germline ends. CDR1 is SGHTA, CDR2 FQGNSA, per germline. The CDR3 extends over 14 amino acids. This CDR3 reads CASSWNRGGETQYF. In DNA, the CDR3 is TGTGCCAGCAGCTGGAACAGGGGGGGGGAGACCCAGTACTTC.

The chain recombines TRBV25-1 with TRBJ2-1; D is perhaps TRBD2 (6 bases). Germline-derived CDR1 and CDR2 are MGHDK and SYGVNS. V lost 6 bases and J 9 bases, leaving 15 bases between the germline ends. The CDR3 consists of 13 residues. CDR3 DNA sequence: TGTGCCAGCAGCAAACGGGGGTTTGGTGAGCAGTTCTTC. Translating gives CASSKRGFGEQFF.

The sample holds one count of this clone. The rearrangement links TRBV19 to TRBJ2-7, with D possibly called TRBD1 or TRBD2 (7 bases each). The V end was cut by 7 bases, the J end by 2 bases, with 15 bases between. The CDR3 sequence is 14 residues long. Germline assignment: CDR1 LNHDA and CDR2 SQIVND (reference sequence). The CDR3 DNA sequence: TGTGCCAGTAATCCCAGCGGGACAGCCTACGAGCAGTACTTC. Its protein is CASNPSGTAYEQYF.

The rearrangement links TRBV10-2 to TRBJ2-6; D might be TRBD1 (7 bases). The germline CDR1 and CDR2 sequences are WSHSY and SAAADI. The V end lost 3 bases, the J end lost 0 bases, and 15 bases lay between the germline ends. The CDR3 length is 18 residues. The DNA for the CDR3 is TGCGCCAGCAGTGATAGTTTGGAGGGGGCCTCTGGGGCCAACGTCCTGACTTTC. Translated: CASSDSLEGASGANVLTF.

V usage is TRBV27 and J usage is TRBJ2-2; TRBD2 matches at 13 bases. The CDR3 runs to 17 residues. Germline CDR1 MNHEY, CDR2 SMNVEV (reference sequence). V shed 6 bases, J shed 4 bases, and the junction held 8 bases outside the gene matches. The chain's CDR3 is CASSQPRTSGSTGELFF. DNA of the CDR3: TGTGCCAGCAGCCAACCGAGGACTAGCGGGAGCACCGGGGAGCTGTTTTTT.